A single sample gave rise to the 32 T cell receptor beta chains below, sequenced in a study of T cell repertoires in cytomegalovirus infection. Each CDR3 protein is one row after TCRdb ran MiXCR on the reads. The sample has more than 650,000 distinct CDR3 sequences; roughly 36% are singletons. Sequences were obtained from PBMCs. These receptors all stem from a human donor in good health (CMV status not recorded). Some clones in this sample may be carry-over from other donors' samples.

This clonotype turned up a few times. The J gene is TRBJ2-3, the V gene TRBV4-1; D remains unclear. This CDR3 spans 11 amino acids. The germline CDR1 and CDR2 sequences are MGHRA and YSYEKL. V lost 6 bases and J lost 4, with 5 bases in between. The CDR3 is CASRAADTQYF. CDR3 coding DNA: TGCGCCAGCAGGGCGGCAGATACGCAGTATTTT.

With respect to this clonotype: The junction departs from the called germline gene at one end, perhaps through a read error. CDR3 sequence reads: CATSLIGENQPQHF. DNA for the CDR3: TGTGCCACCAGCTTGATTGGGGAGAATCAGCCCCAGCATTTT. The chain uses TRBV5-6 and TRBJ1-5, with unresolved D. Per germline, CDR1 SGHDT and CDR2 YYEEEE. CDR3 length: 14 residues.

The V gene is TRBV3-1, the J gene TRBJ2-3, with 7 bases matching TRBD2. Germline V CDR1 and CDR2: LGHDT, YNNKEL (reference sequence). CDR3 length: 16 amino acids. With 0 bases clipped from V and 5 bases from J, the junction kept 8 bases outside the gene matches. CDR3 sequence: CASSQDRGLGRDTQYF. CDR3 in DNA: TGTGCCAGCAGCCAAGATAGAGGACTAGGAAGAGATACGCAGTATTTT.

The chain combines TRBV11-2 with TRBJ2-3, with a possible D match to TRBD2 (7 bases). CDR3 size: 17 residues. Deletions cut 1 base from V and 1 base from J, with 15 bases between. Looked up from germline, CDR1 is SGHAT and CDR2 is FQNNGV. Here the CDR3 reads CASSLGRGAAGTDTQYF. CDR3 DNA sequence: TGTGCCAGCAGCTTAGGACGGGGGGCCGCGGGCACAGATACGCAGTATTTT.

This clonotype was recorded at least ten times. The chain joins TRBV7-3 to TRBJ2-1, with 7 bases fitting TRBD1. Per the germline V gene, CDR1 is SGHTA and CDR2 is FQGTGA. V dropped 2 bases and J dropped 7; count of bases not matched to a gene: 11. This CDR3 is 16 amino acids long. CDR3 in DNA: TGTGCCAGCAGCTTACTGGGCAGGGGGACGGGAAATGAGCAGTTCTTC. It codes for CASSLLGRGTGNEQFF.

The J gene is TRBJ2-5, the V gene TRBV19, with 9 positions matching TRBD2. The V gene end was trimmed by 1 base and the J gene end by 4 bases; junction bases not matched to a gene: 7. Germline assignment: CDR1 LNHDA and CDR2 SQIVND (reference sequence). This CDR3 spans 16 amino acids. Written as DNA, the CDR3 is TGTGCCAGTAGTATAGGGCGGGGGGGTGCTCGAGAGACCCAGTACTTC. It specifies CASSIGRGGARETQYF.

This clonotype has just a few counts. The gene calls are TRBV5-1 and TRBJ2-3; no reliable D call. The CDR3 is 14 amino acids. V was shortened by 2 bases and J by 4 bases, with 11 bases between the two germline ends. From germline, CDR1 is SGHRS and CDR2 YFSETQ. The CDR3 bases are TGCGCCAGCAGCTTTGGGAAGGGCTCAGATACGCAGTATTTT. The encoded protein is CASSFGKGSDTQYF.

About this clonotype: The CDR3 ends on some other residue instead of the conserved phenylalanine or tryptophan, so this is likely a read error. J is TRBJ2-5 and V is TRBV11-2, with D tentatively TRBD1 (6 bases). CDR1 is SGHAT, CDR2 FQNNGV, per germline. V was shortened by 4 bases and J by 2 bases, with 20 bases between the two germline ends. The CDR3 sequence is 17 residues long. The CDR3 region has the DNA TGTGCCAGCAGCTCTATACCCCACAGGGTCGAACAAGAGACCCAGTACTTA. This sequence encodes CASSSIPHRVEQETQYL.

The chain combines TRBV20-1 with TRBJ1-1; the D is unclear. V was clipped by 6 bases and J by 6 bases, with 14 bases between them. Germline V gene data show CDR1 as DFQATT and CDR2 as SNEGSKA (reference sequence). There are 12 residues in the CDR3. CDR3 amino acids: CSAGPGGAEAFF. The CDR3 DNA follows: TGCAGTGCCGGACCGGGTGGGGCTGAAGCTTTCTTT.

This clonotype appeared a few times. V gene TRBV20-1 combines with J gene TRBJ2-3, with 7 bases aligning to TRBD2. Germline V gene data show CDR1 as DFQATT and CDR2 as SNEGSKA (reference sequence). The J segment lost 0 bases and the V segment lost 6 bases, leaving 6 bases of the junction unmatched. This CDR3 is 14 amino acids long. The CDR3 bases are TGCAGTGCACGAGCGGGACCTAGCACAGATACGCAGTATTTT. Its protein is CSARAGPSTDTQYF.

The J gene is TRBJ2-1, the V gene TRBV18, with D possibly being TRBD2 (5 bases). The CDR3 extends over 15 amino acids. CDR1 and CDR2 (germline): KGHSH, LQKENI. The V and J ends lost 0 bases and 8 bases respectively, with 14 bases between them. The CDR3 is CASSPPSGNRDEQFF. DNA for the CDR3: TGTGCCAGCTCACCACCGTCGGGAAATAGGGATGAGCAGTTCTTC.

DNA for the CDR3: TGTGCCAGCAGCAGAGGGACAGGCCAGGCGGGGGGTTCCTACGAGCAGTACTTC. Translating gives CASSRGTGQAGGSYEQYF. The V and J genes are TRBV7-8 and TRBJ2-7; D possibly uses TRBD1 or TRBD2 (8 bases each). The CDR3 totals 18 residues. Trimming took 5 bases from V and 1 from J, leaving 24 bases between them. The germline CDR1 and CDR2 sequences are SGHVS and FQNEAQ.

The rearrangement joins TRBV6-2 or TRBV6-3 to TRBJ2-2; TRBD2 matches at 7 bases. The germline V gene encodes CDR1 MNHEY and CDR2 SVGEGT. V lost 10 bases and J lost 3; bases outside the gene matches: 8. This CDR3 contains 14 residues. This CDR3 reads CATIPAGDTGELFF. The CDR3 DNA reads as TGTGCCACCATCCCTGCGGGGGACACCGGGGAGCTGTTTTTT.

This clonotype was detected a few times. The rearrangement links TRBV6-5 to TRBJ1-1; tentatively, D is TRBD1 (6 bases). There are 16 residues in the CDR3. Trimming removed 10 bases from V and 4 bases from J, with 25 bases in between. Germline CDR1 reads MNHEY; CDR2 reads SVGAGI. The CDR3 is CATIPSAGDSGTEAFF. Written as DNA, the CDR3 is TGTGCCACCATACCCTCGGCAGGGGATTCGGGCACTGAAGCTTTCTTT.

This clonotype was seen only once. The CDR3 DNA follows: TGTGCCGACAGCCTCAAAGGACCTGAAGCTTTCTTT. Residues: CADSLKGPEAFF. The chain combines TRBV7-2 with TRBJ1-1; TRBD1 might be the D (5 bases). The CDR3 is 12 amino acids. Germline assignment: CDR1 SGHTA and CDR2 FQGNSA. Trimming pared 11 bases from V and 6 bases from J, leaving 16 bases between.

This clonotype was detected a few times. The rearrangement links TRBV28 to TRBJ2-1, with 11 bases that match TRBD1. The length of the CDR3 is 14 residues. The germline CDR1 and CDR2 sequences are MDHEN and SYDVKM. The V segment lost 10 bases and the J segment 6 bases; nucleotides outside the gene matches: 8. The CDR3 DNA reads as TGTGCCACCCAGAGGGACAGGGGGTTCAATGAGCAGTTCTTC. Amino acid sequence: CATQRDRGFNEQFF.

J is TRBJ1-5 and V is TRBV20-1; TRBD1 might be the D (5 bases). The CDR3 runs to 14 residues. Trimming removed 7 bases at V and 4 bases at J, with 17 bases between. The germline gives CDR1 DFQATT, CDR2 SNEGSKA (reference sequence). DNA of the CDR3: TGCAGTGGTCAAGGGGAGTGGGGAAATCAGCCCCAGCATTTT. Its protein is CSGQGEWGNQPQHF.

This clonotype showed up just a few times. The chain is built from TRBV28 and TRBJ1-5; D gene ambiguous. There are 15 residues in the CDR3. The V end was cut by 5 bases, the J end by 3 bases, with 14 bases between. Looked up from germline, CDR1 is MDHEN and CDR2 is SYDVKM. The CDR3 reads CASSLPGGNNQPQHF. The CDR3 DNA follows: TGTGCCAGCAGTCTTCCCGGCGGGAACAATCAGCCCCAGCATTTT.

This clonotype showed up many times. This chain joins TRBV7-2 and TRBJ1-5; a weak D match, TRBD1 (5 bases). Germline values: CDR1 SGHTA, CDR2 FQGNSA. The CDR3 length is 14 residues. The germline V and J ends were trimmed by 5 bases and 3 bases, with 11 bases remaining between them. The CDR3 DNA reads as TGTGCCAGCAGCCGAGGGACCCTCAATCAGCCCCAGCATTTT. It codes for CASSRGTLNQPQHF.

This clonotype came up a few times. The J gene is TRBJ1-4, the V gene TRBV6-1; a weak D match, TRBD1 (5 bases). The CDR3 covers 14 residues. Per germline, CDR1 MNHNS and CDR2 SASEGT. V gave up 7 bases and J gave up 2 bases, with 11 bases separating them. CDR3: CASKGTVTNEKLFF. DNA of the CDR3: TGTGCCAGCAAAGGGACGGTCACTAATGAAAAACTGTTTTTT.

This clonotype was counted between two and nine times. The CDR3 DNA follows: TGTGCCAGCAGTTTCCTATCTCATGGCTACACCTTC. This codes for CASSFLSHGYTF. This rearrangement joins TRBV12-3 or TRBV12-4 to TRBJ1-2, with no clear D. The CDR3 extends over 12 amino acids. V dropped 3 bases and J dropped 6 bases, with 8 bases sitting between them.

This chain joins TRBV7-3 and TRBJ1-5, with D possibly being TRBD1 (5 bases). Germline V gives CDR1 SGHTA, CDR2 FQGTGA. The CDR3 is 16 residues long. V was pared by 5 bases and J by 5 bases, with 19 bases between. The CDR3 sequence is CASSATPGGRDQPQHF. Here the CDR3 DNA reads TGTGCCAGCAGCGCCACCCCGGGGGGTAGGGATCAGCCCCAGCATTTT. Looking up the rest from reference TRBV7-3 and TRBJ1-5 gives the full variable domain: GAGVSQTPSNKVTEKGKYVELRCDPISGHTALYWYRQSLGQGPEFLIYFQGTGAADDSGLPNDRFFAVRPEGSVSTLKIQRTERGDSAVYLCASSATPGGRDQPQHFGDGTRLSIL.

This clonotype was counted only a few times. V usage is TRBV6-8 and J usage is TRBJ1-2; 8 bases fit TRBD1. After removal of 6 bases from V and 4 bases from J, the junction contained 16 bases not matched to a gene. The CDR3 is made up of 17 amino acids. Germline V lookup: CDR1 MNHGY, CDR2 SAAAGT. The CDR3 DNA reads as TGTGCCAGCAGCCCCGACGATGGGGGACAGGTCTTCTATGGCTACACCTTC. Encoded protein: CASSPDDGGQVFYGYTF.

This clonotype showed up many times. The J gene is TRBJ2-2, the V gene TRBV7-8, with TRBD2 as a possible D gene (6 bases). The CDR3 length is 15 residues. Germline-derived CDR1 and CDR2 are SGHVS and FQNEAQ. With 4 bases removed from V and 2 bases from J, the gap between germline ends came to 11 bases. CDR3 nucleotide sequence: TGTGCCAGCAGCTCAATTAGCGGTAACACCGGGGAGCTGTTTTTT. This gives the protein CASSSISGNTGELFF.

This clonotype was picked up many times. The chain couples TRBV6-1 to TRBJ1-5; TRBD1 is a possible D gene (5 bases). The germline V gene has CDR1 MNHNS and CDR2 SASEGT. There are 15 residues in the CDR3. Deletions cut 6 bases from V and 2 bases from J, with 14 bases between. CDR3 nucleotides: TGTGCCAGCAGGAGCATCGGGGGTGGCAATCAGCCCCAGCATTTT. Amino acids: CASRSIGGGNQPQHF.

Comment on this clonotype: One base away lies a much larger clone, so this may be a sequencing read error. This chain connects TRBV7-8 to TRBJ2-3; no clear D gene. This CDR3 contains 15 residues. Germline CDR1 is SGHVS and CDR2 is FQNEAQ. As DNA, the CDR3 is TGTGCCAGCATCTTATTTAGGACCGACACAGATACGCAGTATTTT. This codes for CASILFRTDTDTQYF.

The V gene is TRBV7-9, the J gene TRBJ2-7; D is unresolved. CDR3 length: 14 residues. V lost 4 bases and J 2 bases, leaving 12 bases between the germline ends. Germline loops: CDR1 SEHNR, CDR2 FQNEAQ (reference sequence). CDR3 protein: CASSSQDWPYEQYF. The CDR3 DNA reads TGTGCCAGCAGCTCCCAAGATTGGCCCTACGAGCAGTACTTC.

This clonotype has a count of ten or more. The rearrangement uses TRBV7-6 and TRBJ2-1; 9 bases align to TRBD1. The germline V gene encodes CDR1 SGHVS and CDR2 FNYEAQ. After removal of 5 bases from V and 6 bases from J, the junction contained 14 bases not matched to a gene. The CDR3 consists of 17 residues. The CDR3 spells CASSVRGAGTGSNEQFF. DNA for the CDR3: TGTGCCAGCAGCGTCCGGGGGGCCGGGACAGGGAGCAATGAGCAGTTCTTC.

This sequence joins TRBV15 and TRBJ2-3; maybe TRBD2 (6 bases). V dropped 0 bases and J dropped 3 bases, with 13 bases sitting between them. Germline V gives CDR1 LNHNV, CDR2 YYDKDF (reference sequence). There are 16 residues in the CDR3. The CDR3 loop reads CATSREGGAFTDTQYF. The CDR3 DNA reads as TGTGCCACCAGCAGAGAAGGCGGGGCCTTTACAGATACGCAGTATTTT.

In this sample, this clonotype turned up once. V is TRBV20-1 and J is TRBJ1-6; no clear D. V was trimmed by 5 bases and J by 2 bases, leaving 16 bases between them. CDR3 length equals 16 residues. Germline V gene sequence: CDR1 DFQATT, CDR2 SNEGSKA (reference sequence). The CDR3 here is CSAPEPTGTYNSPLHF. In DNA form, the CDR3 reads TGCAGTGCTCCAGAGCCTACCGGGACCTATAATTCACCCCTCCACTTT.

With respect to this clonotype: This may come from a read error, since a much larger clone is one base off. This chain connects TRBV7-2 to TRBJ2-1; 10 bases agree with TRBD2. Germline loops: CDR1 SGHTA, CDR2 FQGNSA. The CDR3 consists of 14 residues. J lost 6 bases, V lost 4 bases, and 3 bases had no gene match. CDR3 DNA sequence: TGTGCCAGCAGCTCAGCGGGGGGGCTCAATGAGCAGTTCTTC. Encoded protein: CASSSAGGLNEQFF.

This chain connects TRBV12-3 or TRBV12-4 to TRBJ1-1; D possibly corresponds to TRBD1 (5 bases). This CDR3 has 11 amino acids. Trimming cost V 0 bases and J 14 bases, with 10 bases left between them. As DNA, the CDR3 is TGTGCCAGCAGTTTAGCGGGACGGACCTTCTTT. It is translated as CASSLAGRTFF.